This entry lists 2 T cell receptor beta chains sequenced from one sample in a study of PD-L1 blockade in urothelial cancer. Assay used: immunoSEQ multiplex PCR; TCRdb lists only in-frame clones, some missing. The table has fewer than 75,000 clones, roughly 88% seen once; the top ten hold 3.5% to 5.5%. The time point was: pretreatment peripheral blood. The source was PBMCs, collected around atezolizumab (anti-PD-L1) treatment. All receptors come from a man between 65 and 85 years old with urothelial cancer.

This clone was seen once. The rearrangement joins TRBV29-1 to TRBJ2-1; no reliable D call. Germline loops: CDR1 SQVTM, CDR2 ANQGSEA. V dropped 4 bases and J dropped 0 bases, with 7 bases sitting between them. CDR3 length: 13 amino acids. CDR3 DNA sequence: TGCAGCGTTGTCGTCGGCTCCTACAATGAGCAGTTCTTC. Translation gives CSVVVGSYNEQFF.

This clone was observed a single time. The chain employs TRBV6-1 and TRBJ1-4; D is ambiguous. CDR3 length: 16 residues. Germline CDR1 is MNHNS and CDR2 is SASEGT. Trimming removed 4 bases from V and 5 bases from J, with 17 bases in between. CDR3 loop: CASSGGRIDGNEKLFF. CDR3 nucleotide sequence: TGTGCCAGCAGTGGAGGGAGAATCGACGGGAATGAAAAACTGTTTTTT.